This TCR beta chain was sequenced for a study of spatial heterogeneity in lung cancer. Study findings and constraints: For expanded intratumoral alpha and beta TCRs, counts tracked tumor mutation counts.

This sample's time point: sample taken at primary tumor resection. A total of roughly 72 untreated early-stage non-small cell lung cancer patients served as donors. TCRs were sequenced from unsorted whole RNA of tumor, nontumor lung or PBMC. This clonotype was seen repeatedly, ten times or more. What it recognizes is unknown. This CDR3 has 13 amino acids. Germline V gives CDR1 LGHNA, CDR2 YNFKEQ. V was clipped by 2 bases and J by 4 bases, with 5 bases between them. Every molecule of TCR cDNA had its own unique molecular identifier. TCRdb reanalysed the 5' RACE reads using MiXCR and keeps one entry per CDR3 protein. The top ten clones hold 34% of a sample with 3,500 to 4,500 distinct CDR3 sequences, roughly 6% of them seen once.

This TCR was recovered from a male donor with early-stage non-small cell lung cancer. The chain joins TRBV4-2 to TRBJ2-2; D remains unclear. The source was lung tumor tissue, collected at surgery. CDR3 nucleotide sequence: TGTGCCAGCAGCCAACCCGGCACCGGGGAGCTGTTTTTT. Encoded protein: CASSQPGTGELFF.